The 32 T cell receptor beta chains reported below all come from one sample, sequenced in a study of Ad26.COV2.S vaccination and SARS-CoV-2 variants. The protocol was immunoSEQ multiplex PCR, while the TCRdb copy is restricted to in-frame clones and leaves out a portion. This sample carries about 410,000 clones, roughly 90% of them seen once, and the ten largest clones take around 2%. This sample's treatment: 15 to 20 received Ad26.COV2.S at low or high dose, single or two shots; 5 received placebo; per-sample allocation not given. Sampling took place 63 days after the first vaccine or placebo injection. The sequences come from peripheral blood, collected in a trial of Ad26.COV2.S vaccine versus placebo. All receptors derive from a person aged 18-65 years who received the Ad26.COV2.S COVID-19 vaccine or a placebo.

The chain joins TRBV2 to TRBJ2-1; 9 bases fit TRBD2. The CDR3 length is 17 residues. Germline CDR1 reads SNHLY; CDR2 reads FYNNEI. Trimming removed 5 bases from V and 8 bases from J; junction bases left unmatched: 16. The CDR3 protein is CASSPWIAGDGADEQFF. The CDR3 region has the DNA TGTGCCAGCAGTCCCTGGATAGCGGGAGACGGGGCTGATGAGCAGTTCTTC.

This clone came up once. Other nucleotide sequences in the sample specify the same CDR3. The genes are TRBV28 and TRBJ2-5; D not resolved. The V end was cut by 2 bases, the J end by 3 bases, with 4 bases between. There are 12 residues in the CDR3. Germline-derived CDR1 and CDR2 are MDHEN and SYDVKM. The DNA for the CDR3 is TGTGCCAGCAGTTTAGGAAAAGAGACCCAGTACTTC. Protein: CASSLGKETQYF.

The chain recombines TRBV28 with TRBJ2-7; 7 bases map to TRBD1. The germline gives CDR1 MDHEN, CDR2 SYDVKM. This CDR3 region has 15 residues. V shed 6 bases and J 0 bases; nucleotides not matched to a gene: 8. CDR3 coding DNA: TGTGCCAGCAGGGTGACAGGGTCCCGCTCCTACGAGCAGTACTTC. Protein: CASRVTGSRSYEQYF.

CDR3 in DNA: TGTGCCAGCAGTTGGTCCGGGAACACCGGGGAGCTGTTTTTT. Amino acids: CASSWSGNTGELFF. The V gene is TRBV27, the J gene TRBJ2-2; the D is unclear. Germline lookup yields CDR1 MNHEY and CDR2 SMNVEV (reference sequence). The CDR3 is 14 amino acids. Trimming cost V 4 bases and J 1 base, with 7 bases left between them.

This clone has a single count. This sequence joins TRBV19 and TRBJ2-6; 8 bases are a match to TRBD1. J was trimmed by 4 bases and V by 8 bases; bases with no gene match: 10. CDR1 and CDR2 from the germline V gene are LNHDA and SQIVND (reference sequence). There are 16 residues in the CDR3. The CDR3 sequence: CASHSQGATGANVLTF. CDR3 coding DNA: TGTGCCAGTCACTCGCAGGGGGCGACAGGGGCCAACGTCCTGACTTTC.

The V and J genes are TRBV13 and TRBJ2-1; D may be TRBD1 (5 bases). The V gene lost 4 bases and the J gene lost 4 bases, with 8 bases spanning the gap. This CDR3 has 13 amino acids. Germline V lookup: CDR1 PRHDT, CDR2 FYEKMQ (reference sequence). In DNA, the CDR3 is TGTGCCAGCAGCTCAGGGCAGTACAATGAGCAGTTCTTC. Translating it yields CASSSGQYNEQFF.

This chain links TRBV6-5 with TRBJ2-7, with 8 positions matching TRBD2. With V trimmed by 2 bases and J by 3 bases, 6 bases remained unmatched. The CDR3 has 15 amino acids. Germline CDR1 and CDR2: MNHEY and SVGAGI. The DNA of the CDR3 is TGTGCCAGCAGTTACATAGGGACTAGAATCTACGAGCAGTACTTC. Amino acids: CASSYIGTRIYEQYF.

In its sample, this clone was seen once. The rearrangement links TRBV15 to TRBJ2-7; D perhaps matches TRBD2 (6 bases). The CDR3 covers 15 residues. Germline CDR1 and CDR2: LNHNV and YYDKDF (reference sequence). Trimming pared 0 bases from V and 7 bases from J, leaving 16 bases between. As DNA, the CDR3 is TGTGCCACCAGCAGAGAGGGGACTGCCTCGGGGGAGCAGTACTTC. Translation: CATSREGTASGEQYF.

The chain combines TRBV7-2 with TRBJ2-1, with 9 positions matching TRBD2. The CDR3 totals 15 residues. V was pared by 1 base and J by 9 bases, with 7 bases of the junction left unmatched. Germline values: CDR1 SGHTA, CDR2 FQGNSA. The CDR3 reads CASSLGGLASGEQFF. DNA for the CDR3: TGTGCCAGCAGCTTAGGGGGACTAGCTTCAGGTGAGCAGTTCTTC. Together with reference TRBV7-2 and TRBJ2-1, the CDR3 gives the full variable domain: GAGVSQSPSNKVTEKGKDVELRCDPISGHTALYWYRQSLGQGLEFLIYFQGNSAPDKSGLPSDRFSAERTGGSVSTLTIQRTQQEDSAVYLCASSLGGLASGEQFFGPGTRLTVL.

The rearrangement uses TRBV10-3 and TRBJ1-3; unclear D gene. The CDR3 length is 15 residues. With 2 bases removed from V and 0 bases from J, the gap between germline ends came to 8 bases. From germline, CDR1 is ENHRY and CDR2 SYGVKD. The CDR3 DNA is TGTGCCATCAGTGAGAAGGGTGGCTCTGGAAACACCATATATTTT. It encodes CAISEKGGSGNTIYF.

CDR3: CASRQGSKEKLFF. Written as DNA, the CDR3 is TGTGCCAGTCGACAGGGAAGCAAAGAAAAACTGTTTTTT. The chain uses TRBV6-5 and TRBJ1-4; 7 nucleotides line up with TRBD1. The ends lost 9 bases at V and 8 bases at J; junction bases unmatched: 9. Germline CDR1 MNHEY, CDR2 SVGAGI. The CDR3 is 13 residues long.

V usage is TRBV10-3 and J usage is TRBJ2-5; 7 nucleotides line up with TRBD2. The germline CDR1 and CDR2 sequences are ENHRY and SYGVKD. The CDR3 contains 16 residues. After removal of 2 bases from V and 5 bases from J, the junction contained 11 bases not matched to a gene. For the CDR3, the DNA is TGTGCCATCAGTGAGATAGGGCGGGAGTCAGGGGAGACCCAGTACTTC. Translated, it gives CAISEIGRESGETQYF.

The chain has TRBV7-2 and TRBJ2-1, with TRBD2 identical over 13 bases. The CDR3 runs 15 residues. V shed 4 bases and J 6 bases; nucleotides not matched to a gene: 3. Germline V gene sequence: CDR1 SGHTA, CDR2 FQGNSA. The CDR3 spells CASSWTSGSGNEQFF. The CDR3 DNA reads as TGTGCCAGCAGCTGGACTAGCGGGAGTGGCAATGAGCAGTTCTTC.

The sample holds one count of this clone. This chain joins TRBV2 and TRBJ2-7; tentatively, D is TRBD1 or TRBD2 (5 bases each). CDR3 size: 13 residues. Germline CDR1 and CDR2: SNHLY and FYNNEI. The ends were cut back, 4 bases at V and 4 bases at J, with 11 bases in the middle. CDR3 protein: CASSVQGGYEQYF. The CDR3 DNA is TGTGCCAGCAGTGTCCAGGGCGGGTACGAGCAGTACTTC.

The J gene is TRBJ2-1, the V gene TRBV19; possible D gene TRBD2, 5 bases. The CDR3 covers 14 residues. Germline CDR1 reads LNHDA; CDR2 reads SQIVND (reference sequence). V lost 4 bases, J lost 3 bases, and 10 bases lay in between. The CDR3 region has the DNA TGTGCCAGTAGTAGGAGCGGAGGCTACAATGAGCAGTTCTTC. As protein: CASSRSGGYNEQFF.

This chain links TRBV18 with TRBJ2-5, with TRBD2 as a possible D gene (7 bases). This CDR3 has 15 amino acids. Trimming removed 3 bases at V and 3 bases at J, with 14 bases between. Germline loops: CDR1 KGHSH, CDR2 LQKENI. CDR3 nucleotide sequence: TGTGCCAGCTCACCGGCCCGGGGGGCCGAAGAGACCCAGTACTTC. Amino acids: CASSPARGAEETQYF.

CDR3 nucleotide sequence: TGTGCCAGCAGCGGACTAGCGGCGCTCTACGAGCAGTACTTC. Its translation: CASSGLAALYEQYF. The V gene is TRBV11-2, the J gene TRBJ2-7; TRBD2 agrees at 10 bases. This CDR3 region has 14 residues. With 5 bases clipped from V and 3 bases from J, the junction kept 4 bases outside the gene matches. Germline V gene data show CDR1 as SGHAT and CDR2 as FQNNGV.

V gene TRBV5-4 combines with J gene TRBJ1-4, with 9 bases matching TRBD1. Germline V lookup: CDR1 SGHNT, CDR2 YYREEE (reference sequence). With V trimmed by 4 bases and J by 0 bases, 4 bases remained unmatched. The CDR3 spans 16 residues. The CDR3 here is CASSPGQGSTNEKLFF. In nucleotides, the CDR3 is TGTGCCAGCAGCCCAGGACAGGGGTCAACTAATGAAAAACTGTTTTTT.

J is TRBJ2-2 and V is TRBV2; D tentatively fits TRBD1 or TRBD2 (5 bases each). V shed 1 base and J shed 7 bases, with 16 bases lying between them. Looked up from germline, CDR1 is SNHLY and CDR2 is FYNNEI. The CDR3 length is 16 residues. CDR3 residues: CASSEVALGTSGELFF. DNA for the CDR3: TGTGCCAGCAGTGAAGTTGCCCTAGGGACGAGCGGGGAGCTGTTTTTT.

The chain employs TRBV6-1 and TRBJ2-2; 8 nucleotides agree with TRBD1. This CDR3 is built from 19 residues. The junction had 10 bases not matched to a gene; V was cut back by 0 bases and J by 1 base. The germline gives CDR1 MNHNS, CDR2 SASEGT. In DNA, the CDR3 is TGTGCCAGCAGTGAAGCAAAGATACTAGGGACAGGGAACACCGGGGAGCTGTTTTTT. Translation: CASSEAKILGTGNTGELFF.

The V gene is TRBV12-3 or TRBV12-4, the J gene TRBJ2-5, with D possibly matching TRBD2 (5 bases). This CDR3 has 13 amino acids. With 0 bases removed from V and 11 bases from J, the gap between germline ends came to 13 bases. The CDR3 DNA follows: TGTGCCAGCAGTTTAGCGCTGGGTGGGAGTCAGTACTTC. Translated: CASSLALGGSQYF.

J is TRBJ1-1 and V is TRBV5-1, with D hard to call. Looked up from germline, CDR1 is SGHRS and CDR2 is YFSETQ. Between the trimmed V and J ends, which lost 5 bases and 4 bases, there was a span of 18 bases. The CDR3 is made up of 15 amino acids. CDR3: CASSLEGRVRTEAFF. DNA for the CDR3: TGCGCCAGCAGTCTGGAAGGCCGGGTTCGCACTGAAGCTTTCTTT. Based on the CDR3 plus reference TRBV5-1 and TRBJ1-1, the full variable domain is KAGVTQTPRYLIKTRGQQVTLSCSPISGHRSVSWYQQTPGQGLQFLFEYFSETQRNKGNFPGRFSGRQFSNSRSEMNVSTLELGDSALYLCASSLEGRVRTEAFFGQGTRLTVV.

The rearrangement uses TRBV11-3 and TRBJ2-1; the D is unclear. The CDR3 has 15 amino acids. CDR1 is SGHNT and CDR2 is YENEEA in the germline V gene. V gave up 0 bases and J gave up 0 bases, with 6 bases separating them. The CDR3 sequence is CASSLDSGSYNEQFF. CDR3 DNA: TGTGCCAGCAGCTTAGACAGTGGCTCCTACAATGAGCAGTTCTTC. Combining the CDR3 with reference TRBV11-3 and TRBJ2-1 gives the whole variable domain EAGVVQSPRYKIIEKKQPVAFWCNPISGHNTLYWYLQNLGQGPELLIRYENEEAVDDSQLPKDRFSAERLKGVDSTLKIQPAELGDSAVYLCASSLDSGSYNEQFFGPGTRLTVL.

This chain links TRBV12-5 with TRBJ2-7; D ambiguous. The length of the CDR3 is 10 residues. The V gene's germline CDR1 is LGHNT and CDR2 FRNRAP. Trimming pared 4 bases from V and 4 bases from J, leaving 2 bases between. The CDR3 nucleotides read TGTGCTAGTGGTTGTTACGAGCAGTACTTC. Protein product: CASGCYEQYF.

This chain joins TRBV12-3 or TRBV12-4 and TRBJ2-5; D not certain. V lost 6 bases and J lost 2, with 10 bases in between. CDR3 length: 13 amino acids. The CDR3: CASRTGPQETQYF. The DNA for the CDR3 is TGTGCCAGCAGAACCGGGCCACAAGAGACCCAGTACTTC.

The chain has TRBV5-1 and TRBJ2-1, with a tentative D call TRBD2 (5 bases). The V end lost 0 bases, the J end lost 7 bases, and 8 bases lay between the germline ends. The CDR3 totals 13 residues. CDR1 and CDR2 (germline): SGHRS, YFSETQ. The CDR3 coding sequence is TGCGCCAGCAGCTTGGCTTGGGAGAATGAGCAGTTCTTC. Protein: CASSLAWENEQFF.

The chain joins TRBV2 to TRBJ1-1, with D possibly matching TRBD1 (6 bases). This CDR3 is 13 amino acids long. Trimming left V 6 bases short and J 0 bases short, with 8 bases between. Germline values: CDR1 SNHLY, CDR2 FYNNEI. CDR3: CASSRDMNTEAFF. The CDR3 coding sequence is TGTGCCAGCAGCAGGGACATGAACACTGAAGCTTTCTTT.

The chain has TRBV4-3 and TRBJ2-3; D gene ambiguous. V shed 1 base and J shed 2 bases, with 4 bases lying between them. The germline V gene encodes CDR1 LGHNA and CDR2 YSLEER. This CDR3 comprises 13 residues. The CDR3, as DNA: TGCGCCAGCAGCCAAGCTGACACAGATACGCAGTATTTT. This encodes CASSQADTDTQYF.

This chain uses TRBV27 with TRBJ1-3; 9 bases line up with TRBD1. Germline-derived CDR1 and CDR2 are MNHEY and SMNVEV (reference sequence). V was pared by 5 bases and J by 4 bases, with 9 bases of the junction left unmatched. This CDR3 contains 16 residues. The CDR3 is CASSPGDRVRGNTIYF. The CDR3 bases are TGTGCCAGCAGTCCGGGGGACAGGGTGAGAGGAAACACCATATATTTT.

A single count supports this clone. The chain joins TRBV11-2 to TRBJ2-7; the match to TRBD1 covers 8 bases. Germline V lookup: CDR1 SGHAT, CDR2 FQNNGV. The V gene end was trimmed by 6 bases and the J gene end by 2 bases; junction bases not matched to a gene: 6. The CDR3 has 14 residues. CDR3 in DNA: TGTGCCAGCAGGGCCTTGACAGGGGCCTACGAGCAGTACTTC. This encodes CASRALTGAYEQYF.

This sequence joins TRBV5-4 and TRBJ2-1; D may be TRBD2 (6 bases). Germline values: CDR1 SGHNT, CDR2 YYREEE (reference sequence). Trimming stripped 0 bases from V and 3 bases from J, with 19 bases between. This CDR3 is 18 amino acids long. CDR3 region: CASSLEPSSGSFYNEQFF. CDR3 DNA: TGTGCCAGCAGCTTGGAACCATCGTCCGGGAGTTTCTACAATGAGCAGTTCTTC.

V and J are TRBV9 and TRBJ2-1, with 8 bases lining up with TRBD2. Germline V gene sequence: CDR1 SGDLS, CDR2 YYNGEE. V lost 4 bases, J lost 2 bases, and 5 bases stayed unmatched. The CDR3 runs 15 residues. This CDR3 is CASSSLAGTYNEQFF. The DNA for the CDR3 is TGTGCCAGCAGCAGTTTAGCGGGAACCTACAATGAGCAGTTCTTC. The whole variable domain, filled in from reference TRBV9 and TRBJ2-1, reads DSGVTQTPKHLITATGQRVTLRCSPRSGDLSVYWYQQSLDQGLQFLIQYYNGEERAKGNILERFSAQQFPDLHSELNLSSLELGDSALYFCASSSLAGTYNEQFFGPGTRLTVL.